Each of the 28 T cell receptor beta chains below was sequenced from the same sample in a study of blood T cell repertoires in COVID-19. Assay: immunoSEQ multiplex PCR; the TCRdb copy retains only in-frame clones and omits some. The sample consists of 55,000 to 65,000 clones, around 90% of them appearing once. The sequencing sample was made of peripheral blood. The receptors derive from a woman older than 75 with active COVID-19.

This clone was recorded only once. CDR3 residues: CASSPWTDMNTEAFF. CDR3 nucleotides: TGTGCCAGCAGTCCCTGGACAGATATGAACACTGAAGCTTTCTTT. This rearrangement joins TRBV6-5 to TRBJ1-1; D is possibly TRBD1 (6 bases). The CDR3 loop spans 15 amino acids. Trimming pared 5 bases from V and 0 bases from J, leaving 13 bases between. CDR1 is MNHEY and CDR2 is SVGAGI in the germline V gene.

CDR3: CASSVRSFWPGDSNTGELFF. The CDR3 DNA is TGTGCCAGCAGCGTACGTTCATTCTGGCCGGGGGACTCGAACACCGGGGAGCTGTTTTTT. The rearrangement joins TRBV9 to TRBJ2-2; maybe TRBD2 (6 bases). V lost 1 base and J lost 0, with 22 bases in between. From germline, CDR1 is SGDLS and CDR2 YYNGEE. The CDR3 is made up of 20 amino acids.

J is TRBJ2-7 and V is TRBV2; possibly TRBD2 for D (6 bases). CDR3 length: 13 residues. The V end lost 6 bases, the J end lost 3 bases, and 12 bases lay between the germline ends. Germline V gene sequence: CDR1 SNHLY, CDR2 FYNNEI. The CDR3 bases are TGTGCCAGCAGCTTTGGGGGGAACTACGAGCAGTACGTC. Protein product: CASSFGGNYEQYV.

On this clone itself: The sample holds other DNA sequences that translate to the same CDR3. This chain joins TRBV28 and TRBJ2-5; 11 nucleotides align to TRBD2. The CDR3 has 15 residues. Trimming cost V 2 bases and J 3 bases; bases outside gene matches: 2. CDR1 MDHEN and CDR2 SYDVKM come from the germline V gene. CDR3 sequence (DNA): TGTGCCAGCAGTTTACTGGGACTAGCGGAAGAGACCCAGTACTTC. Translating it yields CASSLLGLAEETQYF.

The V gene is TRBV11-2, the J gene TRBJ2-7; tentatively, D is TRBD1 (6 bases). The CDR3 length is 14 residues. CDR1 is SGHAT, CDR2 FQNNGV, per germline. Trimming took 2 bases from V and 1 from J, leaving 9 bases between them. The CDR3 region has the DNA TGTGCCAGCAGCTTACAGGGGCCATCCTACGAGCAGTACGTC. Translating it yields CASSLQGPSYEQYV.

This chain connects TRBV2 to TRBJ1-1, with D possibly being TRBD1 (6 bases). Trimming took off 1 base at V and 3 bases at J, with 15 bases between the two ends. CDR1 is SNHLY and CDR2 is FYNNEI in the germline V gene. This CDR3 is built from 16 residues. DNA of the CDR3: TGTGCCAGCAGTGAAGGTCGGGCAGGGGTTGACACTGAAGCTTTCTTT. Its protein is CASSEGRAGVDTEAFF.

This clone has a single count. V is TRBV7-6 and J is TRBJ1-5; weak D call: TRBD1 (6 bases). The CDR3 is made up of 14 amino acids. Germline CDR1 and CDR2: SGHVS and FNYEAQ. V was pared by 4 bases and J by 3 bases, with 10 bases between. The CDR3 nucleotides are TGTGCCAGCAGCTCGGACAGTTTCAATCAGCCCCAGCATTTT. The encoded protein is CASSSDSFNQPQHF.

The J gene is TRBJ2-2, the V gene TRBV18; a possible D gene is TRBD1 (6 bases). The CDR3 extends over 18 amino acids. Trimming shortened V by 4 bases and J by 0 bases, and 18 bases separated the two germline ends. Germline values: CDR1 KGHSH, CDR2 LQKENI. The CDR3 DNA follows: TGTGCCAGCTCACGCACTGGGAGCAGGGGACCGAACACCGGGGAGCTGTTTTTT. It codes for CASSRTGSRGPNTGELFF.

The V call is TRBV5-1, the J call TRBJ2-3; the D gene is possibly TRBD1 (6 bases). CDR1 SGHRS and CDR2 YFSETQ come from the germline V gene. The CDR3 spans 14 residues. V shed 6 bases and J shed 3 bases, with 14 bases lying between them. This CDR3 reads CASTDRTETDTQYF. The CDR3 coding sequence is TGCGCCAGCACCGACCGGACAGAGACAGATACGCAGTATTTT.

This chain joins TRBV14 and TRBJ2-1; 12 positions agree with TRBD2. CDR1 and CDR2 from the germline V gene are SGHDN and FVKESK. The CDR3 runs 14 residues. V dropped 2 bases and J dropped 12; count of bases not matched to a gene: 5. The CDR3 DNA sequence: TGTGCCAGCAGCCAATCGACTAGCGGGAGATCGCAGTTCTTC. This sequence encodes CASSQSTSGRSQFF.

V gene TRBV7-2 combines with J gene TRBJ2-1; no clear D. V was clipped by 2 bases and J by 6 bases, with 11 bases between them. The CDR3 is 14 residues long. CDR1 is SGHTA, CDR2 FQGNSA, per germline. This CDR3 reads CASSLNPASNEQFF. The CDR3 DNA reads TGTGCCAGCAGCTTAAACCCTGCCAGCAATGAGCAGTTCTTC.

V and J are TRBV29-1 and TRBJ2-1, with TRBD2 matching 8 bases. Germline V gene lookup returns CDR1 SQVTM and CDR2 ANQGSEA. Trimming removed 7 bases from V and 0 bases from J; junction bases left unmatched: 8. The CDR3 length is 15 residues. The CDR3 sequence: CSASGGVSSYNEQFF. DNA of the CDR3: TGCAGCGCATCGGGGGGGGTGAGCTCCTACAATGAGCAGTTCTTC.

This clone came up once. CDR3 in amino acids: CASRTGGVTEQFF. The CDR3 coding sequence is TGTGCCAGCAGAACAGGGGGGGTAACTGAGCAGTTCTTC. The gene calls are TRBV12-3 or TRBV12-4 and TRBJ2-1; D is possibly TRBD1 (8 bases). This CDR3 has 13 amino acids. The ends were cut back, 6 bases at V and 9 bases at J, with 15 bases in the middle.

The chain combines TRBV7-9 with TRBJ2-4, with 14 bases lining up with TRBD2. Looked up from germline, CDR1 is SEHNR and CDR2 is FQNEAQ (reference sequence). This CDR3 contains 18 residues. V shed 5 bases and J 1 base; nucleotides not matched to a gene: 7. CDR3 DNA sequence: TGTGCCAGCAGCCCGGGGACTAGCGGGAGTCGGGCCAAAAACATTCAGTACTTC. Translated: CASSPGTSGSRAKNIQYF.

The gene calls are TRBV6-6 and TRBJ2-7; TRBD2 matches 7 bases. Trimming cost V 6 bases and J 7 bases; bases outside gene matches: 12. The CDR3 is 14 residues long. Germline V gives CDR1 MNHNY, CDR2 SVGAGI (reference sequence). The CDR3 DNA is TGTGCCAGCAGCCCCCTTGAGCGGACTAGTGAGCAGTACTTC. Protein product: CASSPLERTSEQYF.

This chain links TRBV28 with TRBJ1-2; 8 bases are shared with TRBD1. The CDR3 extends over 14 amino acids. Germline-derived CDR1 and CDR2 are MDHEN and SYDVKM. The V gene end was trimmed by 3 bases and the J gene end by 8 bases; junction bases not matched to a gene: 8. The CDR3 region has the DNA TGTGCCAGCAGTTTCGGTTCAGGGGGCGACGGCTACACCTTC. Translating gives CASSFGSGGDGYTF.

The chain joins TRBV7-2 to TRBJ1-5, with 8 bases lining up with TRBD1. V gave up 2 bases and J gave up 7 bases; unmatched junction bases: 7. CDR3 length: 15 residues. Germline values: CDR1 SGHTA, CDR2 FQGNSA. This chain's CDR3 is CASSLRTGRGQPQHF. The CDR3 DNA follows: TGTGCCAGCAGCTTACGGACAGGGAGGGGACAGCCCCAGCATTTT.

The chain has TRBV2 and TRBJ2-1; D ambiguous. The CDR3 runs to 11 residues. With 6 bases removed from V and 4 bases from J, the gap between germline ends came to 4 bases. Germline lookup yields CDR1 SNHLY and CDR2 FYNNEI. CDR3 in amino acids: CASSQYNEQFF. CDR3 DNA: TGTGCCAGCAGCCAGTACAATGAGCAGTTCTTC.

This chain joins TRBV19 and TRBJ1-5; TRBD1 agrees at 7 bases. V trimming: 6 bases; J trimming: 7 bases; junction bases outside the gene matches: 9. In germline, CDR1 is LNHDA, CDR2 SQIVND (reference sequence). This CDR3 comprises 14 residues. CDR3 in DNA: TGTGCCAGTAGGGAGACAGGGAGTGGCCAGCCCCAGCATTTT. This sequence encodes CASRETGSGQPQHF.

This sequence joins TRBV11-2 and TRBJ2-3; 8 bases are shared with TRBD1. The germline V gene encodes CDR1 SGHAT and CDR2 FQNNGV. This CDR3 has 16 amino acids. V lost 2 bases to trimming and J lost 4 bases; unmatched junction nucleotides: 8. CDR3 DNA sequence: TGTGCCAGCAGCTTAACAGGGGGGAGCGTGCCAGATACGCAGTATTTT. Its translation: CASSLTGGSVPDTQYF.

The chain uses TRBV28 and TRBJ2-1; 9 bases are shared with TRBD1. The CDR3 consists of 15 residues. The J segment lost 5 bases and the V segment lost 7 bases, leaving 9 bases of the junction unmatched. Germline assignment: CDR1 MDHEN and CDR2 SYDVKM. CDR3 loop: CASTRIGTGNNEQFF. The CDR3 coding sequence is TGTGCCAGCACTAGGATCGGGACAGGGAACAATGAGCAGTTCTTC.

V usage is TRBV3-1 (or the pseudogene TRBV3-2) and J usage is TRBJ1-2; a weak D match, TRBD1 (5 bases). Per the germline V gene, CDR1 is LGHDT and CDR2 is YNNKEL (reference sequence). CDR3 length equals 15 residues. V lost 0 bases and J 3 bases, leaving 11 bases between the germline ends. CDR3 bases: TGTGCCAGCAGCCAAGACCCCGACAGCTACTATGGCTACACCTTC. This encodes CASSQDPDSYYGYTF.

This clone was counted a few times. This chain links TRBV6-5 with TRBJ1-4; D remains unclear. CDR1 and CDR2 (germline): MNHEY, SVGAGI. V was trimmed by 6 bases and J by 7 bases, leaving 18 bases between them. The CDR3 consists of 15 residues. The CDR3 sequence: CASSTNRGKSEKLFF. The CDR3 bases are TGTGCCAGCAGCACAAACCGGGGTAAATCTGAAAAACTGTTTTTT.

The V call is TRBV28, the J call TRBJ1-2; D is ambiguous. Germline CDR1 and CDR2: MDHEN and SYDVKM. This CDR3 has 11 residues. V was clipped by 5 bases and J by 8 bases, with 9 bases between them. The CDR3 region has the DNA TGTGCCAGCAGTAACTTACTGGGCTACACCTTC. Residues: CASSNLLGYTF.

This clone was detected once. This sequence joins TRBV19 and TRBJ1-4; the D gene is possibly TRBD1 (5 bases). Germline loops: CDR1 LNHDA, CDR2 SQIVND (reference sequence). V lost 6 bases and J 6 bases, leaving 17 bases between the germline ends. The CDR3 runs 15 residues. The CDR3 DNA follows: TGTGCCAGTAGGAAAACGACAGTGTTGGATGAAAAACTGTTTTTT. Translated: CASRKTTVLDEKLFF.

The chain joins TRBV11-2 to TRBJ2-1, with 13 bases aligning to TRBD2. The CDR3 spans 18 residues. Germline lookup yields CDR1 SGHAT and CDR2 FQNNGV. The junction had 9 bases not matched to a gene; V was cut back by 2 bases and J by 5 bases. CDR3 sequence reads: CASSLLRTSGRGHNEQFF. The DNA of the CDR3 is TGTGCCAGCAGCTTACTTCGGACTAGCGGGAGAGGTCACAATGAGCAGTTCTTC.

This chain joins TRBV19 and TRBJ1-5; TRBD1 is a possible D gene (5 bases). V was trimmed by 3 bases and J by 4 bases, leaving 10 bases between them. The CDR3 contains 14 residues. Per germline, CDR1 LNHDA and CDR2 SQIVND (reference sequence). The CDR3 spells CASSISQGNQPQHF. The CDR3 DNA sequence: TGTGCCAGTAGTATCAGCCAGGGAAATCAGCCCCAGCATTTT.

As DNA, the CDR3 is TGTGCCAGCAGCCCCCGACTAGCGAGGGATGAGCAGTTCTTC. It is translated as CASSPRLARDEQFF. J is TRBJ2-1 and V is TRBV7-2; TRBD2 agrees at 8 bases. Trimming cost V 5 bases and J 8 bases; bases outside gene matches: 8. Per germline, CDR1 SGHTA and CDR2 FQGNSA. CDR3 length: 14 amino acids.